The following is a TCR beta chain sequence with its context. The antigen is not known. The sample originates from a study of cytomegalovirus exposure and HLA in healthy donors. Study-wide points: Most subjects' HLA-A and HLA-B alleles were reportedly predicted from TCR beta sequences. It was reported that the classifier diagnosed cytomegalovirus status with high specificity and sensitivity in both the original and validation cohorts. Donors were assumed by presence/absence analyses to have roughly uniform sequencing depth.

Trimming removed 5 bases from V and 6 bases from J, with 30 bases in between. Germline CDR1 and CDR2: KGHSH and LQKENI. CDR3 length equals 19 residues. Primers included in the PCR were 60 Vbeta and 13 Jbeta primers. The table came from immunoSEQ multiplex PCR; TCRdb's copy has only in-frame clones and leaves some out. The sample consists of 130,000 or so clones, approximately 80% of them appearing once. This rearrangement joins TRBV18 to TRBJ2-3; TRBD2 is a possible D gene (5 bases). The sequenced sample was PBMCs. This sequence originates from a woman aged 40 to 49 in good health and CMV-seronegative. The CDR3 DNA is TGTGCCAGCTCATGGCGTATACGGGCCGAATTTTCTCGAGGGGATACGCAGTATTTT. This encodes CASSWRIRAEFSRGDTQYF. Full variable domain (rest looked up from reference TRBV18 and TRBJ2-3): NAGVMQNPRHLVRRRGQEARLRCSPMKGHSHVYWYRQLPEEGLKFMVYLQKENIIDESGMPKERFSAEFPKEGPSILRIQQVVRGDSAAYFCASSWRIRAEFSRGDTQYFGPGTRLTVL.